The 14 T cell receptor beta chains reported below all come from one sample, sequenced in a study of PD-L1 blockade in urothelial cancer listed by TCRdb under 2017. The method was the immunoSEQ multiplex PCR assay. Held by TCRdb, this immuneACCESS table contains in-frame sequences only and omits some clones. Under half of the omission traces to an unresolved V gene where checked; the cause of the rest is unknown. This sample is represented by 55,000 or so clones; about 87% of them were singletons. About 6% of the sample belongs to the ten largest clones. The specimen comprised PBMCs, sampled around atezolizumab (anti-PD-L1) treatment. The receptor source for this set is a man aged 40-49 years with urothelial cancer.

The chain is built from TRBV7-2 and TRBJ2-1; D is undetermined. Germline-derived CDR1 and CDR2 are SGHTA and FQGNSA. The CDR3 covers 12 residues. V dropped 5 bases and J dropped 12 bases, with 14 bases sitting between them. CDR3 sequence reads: CASSRRSSGQFF. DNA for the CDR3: TGTGCCAGCAGCCGCCGGTCCTCTGGGCAGTTCTTC.

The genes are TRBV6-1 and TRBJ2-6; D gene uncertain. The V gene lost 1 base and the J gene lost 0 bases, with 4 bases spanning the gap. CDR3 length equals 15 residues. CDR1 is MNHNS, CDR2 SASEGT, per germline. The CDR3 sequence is CASSEDNSGANVLTF. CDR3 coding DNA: TGTGCCAGCAGTGAAGACAACTCTGGGGCCAACGTCCTGACTTTC.

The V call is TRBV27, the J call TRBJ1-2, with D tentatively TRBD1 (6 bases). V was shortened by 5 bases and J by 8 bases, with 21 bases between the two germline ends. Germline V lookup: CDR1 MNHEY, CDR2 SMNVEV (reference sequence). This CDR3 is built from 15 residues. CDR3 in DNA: TGTGCCAGCAGTCCCCAAAGGGCCGCAGGGGAAGGCTACACCTTC. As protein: CASSPQRAAGEGYTF.

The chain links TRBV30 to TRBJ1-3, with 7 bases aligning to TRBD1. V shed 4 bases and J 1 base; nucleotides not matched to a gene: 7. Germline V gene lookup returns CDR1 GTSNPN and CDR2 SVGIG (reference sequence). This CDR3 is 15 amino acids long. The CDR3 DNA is TGTGCCTGGAACCGAGACAGGGCGTCTGGAAACACCATATATTTT. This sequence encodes CAWNRDRASGNTIYF.

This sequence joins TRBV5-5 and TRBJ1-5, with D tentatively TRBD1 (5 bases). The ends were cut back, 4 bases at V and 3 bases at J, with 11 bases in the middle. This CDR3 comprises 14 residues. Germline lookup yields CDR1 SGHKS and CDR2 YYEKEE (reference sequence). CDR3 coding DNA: TGTGCCAGCAGCCAAACAGGAGACAATCAGCCCCAGCATTTT. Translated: CASSQTGDNQPQHF.

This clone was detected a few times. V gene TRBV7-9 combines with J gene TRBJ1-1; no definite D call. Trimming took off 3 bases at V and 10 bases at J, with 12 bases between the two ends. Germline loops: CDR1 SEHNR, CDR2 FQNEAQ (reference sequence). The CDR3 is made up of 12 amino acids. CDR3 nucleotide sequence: TGTGCCAGCAGCTTGTTTAAGAAGCCAGCTTTCTTT. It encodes CASSLFKKPAFF. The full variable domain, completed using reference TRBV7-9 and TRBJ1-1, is DTGVSQNPRHKITKRGQNVTFRCDPISEHNRLYWYRQTLGQGPEFLTYFQNEAQLEKSRLLSDRFSAERPKGSFSTLEIQRTEQGDSAMYLCASSLFKKPAFFGQGTRLTVV.

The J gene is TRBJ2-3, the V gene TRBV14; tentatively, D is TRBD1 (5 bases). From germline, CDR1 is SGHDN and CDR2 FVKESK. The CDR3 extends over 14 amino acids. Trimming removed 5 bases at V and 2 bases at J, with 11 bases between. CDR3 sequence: CASSDSSNTDTQYF. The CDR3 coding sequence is TGTGCCAGCAGCGACAGTTCTAACACAGATACGCAGTATTTT.

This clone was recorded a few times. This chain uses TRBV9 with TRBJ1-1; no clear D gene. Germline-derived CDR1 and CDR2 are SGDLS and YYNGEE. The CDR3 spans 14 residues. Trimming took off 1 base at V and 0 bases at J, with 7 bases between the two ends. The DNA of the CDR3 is TGTGCCAGCAGCGTAAACATCTTGAACACTGAAGCTTTCTTT. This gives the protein CASSVNILNTEAFF.

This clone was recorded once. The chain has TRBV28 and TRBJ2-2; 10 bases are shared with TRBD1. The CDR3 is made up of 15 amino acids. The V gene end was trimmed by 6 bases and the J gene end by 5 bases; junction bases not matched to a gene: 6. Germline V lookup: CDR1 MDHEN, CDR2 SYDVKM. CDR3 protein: CASRVPGQGTGELFF. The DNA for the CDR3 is TGTGCCAGCAGGGTACCGGGACAGGGGACCGGGGAGCTGTTTTTT.

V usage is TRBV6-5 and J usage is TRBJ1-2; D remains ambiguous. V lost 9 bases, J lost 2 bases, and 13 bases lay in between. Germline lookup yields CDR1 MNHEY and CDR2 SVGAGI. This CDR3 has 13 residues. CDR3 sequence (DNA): TGTGCCAGTGCGGACTTGCCGAACTATGGCTACACCTTC. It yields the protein CASADLPNYGYTF.

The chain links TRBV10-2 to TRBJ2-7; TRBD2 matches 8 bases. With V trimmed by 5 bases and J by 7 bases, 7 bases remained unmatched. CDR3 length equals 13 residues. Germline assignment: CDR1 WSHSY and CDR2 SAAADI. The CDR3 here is CASSLAGLGEQYF. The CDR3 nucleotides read TGCGCCAGCAGTTTAGCGGGATTGGGGGAGCAGTACTTC.

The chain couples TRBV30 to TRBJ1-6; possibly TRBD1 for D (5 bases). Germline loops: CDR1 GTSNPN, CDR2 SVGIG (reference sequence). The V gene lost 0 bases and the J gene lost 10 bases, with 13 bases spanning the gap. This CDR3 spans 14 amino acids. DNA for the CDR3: TGTGCCTGGAGTGTTTGGGGGGTGAGATCACCCCTCCACTTT. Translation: CAWSVWGVRSPLHF. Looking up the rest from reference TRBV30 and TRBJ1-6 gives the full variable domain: SQTIHQWPATLVQPVGSPLSLECTVEGTSNPNLYWYRQAAGRGLQLLFYSVGIGQISSEVPQNLSASRPQDRQFILSSKKLLLSDSGFYLCAWSVWGVRSPLHFGNGTRLTVT.

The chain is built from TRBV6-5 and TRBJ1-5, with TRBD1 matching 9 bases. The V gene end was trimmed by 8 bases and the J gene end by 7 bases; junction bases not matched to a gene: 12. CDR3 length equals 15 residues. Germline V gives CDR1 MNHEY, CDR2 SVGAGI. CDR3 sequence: CASSSHRDRAQPQHF. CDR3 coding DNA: TGTGCCAGCTCCTCACACAGGGACAGGGCCCAGCCCCAGCATTTT.

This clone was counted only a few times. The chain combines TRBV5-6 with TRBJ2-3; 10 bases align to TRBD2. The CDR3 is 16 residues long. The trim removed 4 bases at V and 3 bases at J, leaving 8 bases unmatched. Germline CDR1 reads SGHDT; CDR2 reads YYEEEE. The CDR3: CASSRQLAGRTDTQYF. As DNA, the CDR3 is TGTGCCAGCAGCCGACAACTAGCGGGGAGAACAGATACGCAGTATTTT.